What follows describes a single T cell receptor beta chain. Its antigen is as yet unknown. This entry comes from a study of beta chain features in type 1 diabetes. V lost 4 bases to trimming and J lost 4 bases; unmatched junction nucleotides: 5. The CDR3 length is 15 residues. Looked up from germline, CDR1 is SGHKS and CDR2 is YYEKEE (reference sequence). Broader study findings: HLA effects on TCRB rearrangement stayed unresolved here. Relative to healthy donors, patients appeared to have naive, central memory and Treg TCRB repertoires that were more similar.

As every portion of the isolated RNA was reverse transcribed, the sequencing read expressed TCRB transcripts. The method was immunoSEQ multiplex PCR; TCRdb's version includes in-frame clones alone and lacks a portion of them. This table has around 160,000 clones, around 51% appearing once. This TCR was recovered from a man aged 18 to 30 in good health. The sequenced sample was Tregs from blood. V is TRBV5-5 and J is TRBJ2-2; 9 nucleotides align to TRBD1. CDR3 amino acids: CASSTWTGATGELFF. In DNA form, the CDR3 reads TGTGCCAGCAGCACGTGGACAGGGGCCACCGGGGAGCTGTTTTTT.